Listed below are T cell receptor beta chains from one sample, sequenced in a study of regulatory T cells in long-lasting Graves disease. TCRdb re-derived calls from the multiplex PCR reads in MiXCR, one entry per CDR3 protein. The table has approximately 440,000 distinct CDR3 sequences, under 20% seen once; the top ten hold less than 15%. These sequences were also reported in another study, on T cells in Graves' hyperthyroidism and ophthalmopathy.

The material sequenced was peripheral blood mononuclear cells (PBMCs), taken at new diagnosis, from a patient treated with antithyroid drugs. All receptors come from a man aged 35 to 55 with Graves disease. Each CDR3 is given with its conserved first and last residue. Fields, in order: clone size, D gene, J gene, V gene, CDR3 DNA, CDR3 protein. A D gene is named only where the DNA matches it firmly. For some rows the clone size is stated as once, few or many, or as a class when expanded; others skip it.

many,TRBD1,TRBJ2-3,TRBV6-2/TRBV6-3,TGTGCCAGCAGTGAGACAGGGTACGCAGATACGCAGTATTTT,CASSETGYADTQYF
few,TRBD1,TRBJ1-5,TRBV5-6,TGTGCCAGCAGCTTGGCCGACAGGGGCGAGCCCCAGCATTTT,CASSLADRGEPQHF
few,.,TRBJ2-7,TRBV12-3/TRBV12-4,TGTGCCAGCAGCCACAACACAGATCCTAGCTCCTACGAGCAGTACTTC,CASSHNTDPSSYEQYF
many,.,TRBJ2-7,TRBV18,TGTGCCAGCTCACCCCGGGACGGGGGCTACGAGCAGTACTTC,CASSPRDGGYEQYF
many,.,TRBJ2-1,TRBV2,TGTGCCAGCAGTGAAGAAGGGCTAACGAGCTCCTACAATGAGCAGTTCTTC,CASSEEGLTSSYNEQFF
many,.,TRBJ1-5,TRBV6-1,TGTGCCAGCAGCCCCTCCACCCTCGTTCAGCCCCAGCATTTT,CASSPSTLVQPQHF
many,.,TRBJ2-1,TRBV28,TGTGCCAGCATTACCGACATCACCGGGGGACCATACAATGAGCAGTTCTTC,CASITDITGGPYNEQFF
many,.,TRBJ2-5,TRBV12-5,TGTGCTAGTGGTTACCTACAAGAGACCCAGTACTTC,CASGYLQETQYF
many,TRBD2,TRBJ2-7,TRBV29-1,TGCAGCGTTCGAGAAGGGGAGGGCGAGCAGTACTTC,CSVREGEGEQYF
many,TRBD2,TRBJ2-5,TRBV20-1,TGCAGTGCCGAGAAGCGGGAGCAAGAGACCCAGTACTTC,CSAEKREQETQYF
few,TRBD2,TRBJ2-2,TRBV5-1,TGCGCCAGCAGCCCGACTAGCGGGATAGTAAACGGGGAGCTGTTTTTT,CASSPTSGIVNGELFF
few,.,TRBJ2-7,TRBV5-5,TGTGCCAGCAGCTTGGCAGGGTCGCACATCTACGAGCAGTACTTC,CASSLAGSHIYEQYF
.,.,TRBJ2-2,TRBV20-1,TGCAGTGCCGTCCGGGGGTGGGACACCGGGGAGCTGTTTTTT,CSAVRGWDTGELFF
many,TRBD2,TRBJ2-3,TRBV20-1,TGCAGTGCTAGCGCTAGCGGGAACCAAATTGTTTTACGCACGGGCGCGCAGTATTTT,CSASASGNQIVLRTGAQYF
.,.,TRBJ2-5,TRBV7-9,TGTGCCAGCAGCTCGACCTGGACACGAGGGGCCCAAGAGACCCAGTACTTC,CASSSTWTRGAQETQYF
many,.,TRBJ2-7,TRBV28,TGTGCCAGCGACAGGATCTCGGGTCAATCCTACGAGCAGTACTTC,CASDRISGQSYEQYF
.,.,TRBJ2-4,TRBV12-3/TRBV12-4,TGTGCCAGCAGTAGCGTTGTAAACATTCAGTACTTC,CASSSVVNIQYF
few,.,TRBJ1-5,TRBV20-1,TGCAGTGCTAGAGTGGGTCAGCCCCAGCATTTT,CSARVGQPQHF
many,TRBD2,TRBJ2-1,TRBV20-1,TGCAGTGCTAGAGATGGGACTAGCGGGAGTGGTTTGTCCTACAATGAGCAGTTCTTC,CSARDGTSGSGLSYNEQFF
many,TRBD1,TRBJ2-7,TRBV28,TGTGCCAGCAGTCTGTACAGGGGGCGATACGAGCAGTACTTC,CASSLYRGRYEQYF
many,.,TRBJ2-2,TRBV3-1,TGTGCCAGCAGCCTCTCACACACCGGGGAGCTGTTTTTT,CASSLSHTGELFF
.,.,TRBJ2-1,TRBV5-6,TGTGCCAGCAGCTTGGATATGTATGGGGGCAATGAGCAGTTCTTC,CASSLDMYGGNEQFF
.,TRBD2,TRBJ2-1,TRBV19,TGTGCCATTAGGGGGGGAAGCGGGAGATCCCCCCGATACAATGAGCAGTTCTTC,CAIRGGSGRSPRYNEQFF
few,TRBD1,TRBJ2-4,TRBV5-1,TGCGCCAGCAGCCCTGGGACAGGGTTGTTCAAAAACATTCAGTACTTC,CASSPGTGLFKNIQYF
many,TRBD2,TRBJ2-7,TRBV3-1,TGTGCCAGCAGCCAGGGACTAGGGGCGTCCTACGAGCAGTACTTC,CASSQGLGASYEQYF
few,TRBD2,TRBJ2-3,TRBV12-3/TRBV12-4,TGTGCCAGCAGTGTCGGACTAGCGGGAGAGATCAGCACAGATACGCAGTATTTT,CASSVGLAGEISTDTQYF
many,.,TRBJ2-7,TRBV20-1,TGCAGTGCTCCCGACCGTGCTGTGGGGGAGCAGTACTTC,CSAPDRAVGEQYF
many,TRBD1,TRBJ2-3,TRBV6-1,TGTGCCAGCAGTGCCTATTTCCGGGACAGGGGATTCTTTCTTAGCACAGATACGCAGTATTTT,CASSAYFRDRGFFLSTDTQYF
many,TRBD1,TRBJ1-1,TRBV18,TGTGCCAGCTCATCCCGGGACAGGGAGCCTGAAGCTTTCTTT,CASSSRDREPEAFF
few,TRBD2,TRBJ2-4,TRBV7-2,TGTGCCAGCAGCTTAGGCGCGGGGACTAGCGGAATATTCGAAAACATTCAGTACTTC,CASSLGAGTSGIFENIQYF
few,TRBD1,TRBJ1-6,TRBV5-5,TGTGCCAGCAGCCCGACAGGGGGAGGCTCCTATAATTCACCCCTCCACTTT,CASSPTGGGSYNSPLHF
few,.,TRBJ2-1,TRBV5-5,TGTGCCAGCAACCCCTCCCTTGGAAATGAGCAGTTCTTC,CASNPSLGNEQFF
many,TRBD1,TRBJ2-4,TRBV14,TGTGCCAGCAGCCCAGGGGGCCCAAACATTCAGTACTTC,CASSPGGPNIQYF
many,.,TRBJ2-7,TRBV2,TGTGCCAGCAGGGAACAGGGTCAGTCCTACGAGCAGTACTTC,CASREQGQSYEQYF
.,.,TRBJ1-2,TRBV7-2,TGTGCCAGCAGCCGGGGGGTATCCTATGGCTACACCTTC,CASSRGVSYGYTF
many,.,TRBJ2-5,TRBV9,TGTGCCAGCAGCCCCTTCTCGAGAGCCCGTGGTCAAGAGACCCAGTACTTC,CASSPFSRARGQETQYF
many,.,TRBJ1-1,TRBV29-1,TGCAGCGTTAACAGGGACGCTGAAGCTTTCTTT,CSVNRDAEAFF
few,.,TRBJ2-7,TRBV9,TGTGCCAGCAGCGTAGGGGGCAGGTCCTACGAGCAGTACTTC,CASSVGGRSYEQYF
many,.,TRBJ2-7,TRBV11-2,TGTGCCAGCAGTGCCAACAGCGGAACCTTCTACGAGCAGTACTTC,CASSANSGTFYEQYF
.,.,TRBJ2-2,TRBV19,TGTGCCAGTAGTATACACAGGCCGAACACCGGGGAGCTGTTTTTT,CASSIHRPNTGELFF
.,.,TRBJ2-5,TRBV24-1,TGTGCCACCAGTGATTTGCCTACAGGGCTAGAGACCCAGTACTTC,CATSDLPTGLETQYF
.,.,TRBJ2-3,TRBV25-1,TGTGCCAGCAGTGAATTATGGACGCAGTATTTT,CASSELWTQYF
many,TRBD1,TRBJ1-1,TRBV30,TGTGCCTGGACGATGGACAGGAGGAACACTGAAGCTTTCTTT,CAWTMDRRNTEAFF
many,TRBD2,TRBJ2-1,TRBV7-2,TGTGCCAGCAGCCCTCGAGCGGGACCCTACAATGAGCAGTTCTTC,CASSPRAGPYNEQFF
once,TRBD1,TRBJ1-4,TRBV10-2,TGCGCCAGCAGGGGGACAGGGGGCGCAGCTAATGAAAAACTGTTTTTT,CASRGTGGAANEKLFF
few,.,TRBJ2-2,TRBV2,TGTGCCAGCGGACTCCACACCGGGGAGCTGTTTTTT,CASGLHTGELFF
few,.,TRBJ2-2,TRBV7-9,TGTGCCAGCGCAACGGAACGCACCGGGGAGCTGTTTTTT,CASATERTGELFF
many,TRBD2,TRBJ2-5,TRBV29-1,TGCAGCGTTAGCGGGAACCAAGAGACCCAGTACTTC,CSVSGNQETQYF